The sequence of this T cell receptor beta chain was determined in a study of blood T cell repertoires in COVID-19. Looking at the study overall: Spain, Italy and the United States supplied samples that represented acute and convalescent COVID-19. The analysed material was cDNA or gDNA that came from T cells, B-cell-depleted T cells, or PBMCs.

Authors' data handling: Amplification from reference gene primers served as the basis for estimated nucleated cell counts. Using immunoSEQ multiplex PCR, the repertoire was profiled, and TCRdb retains in-frame clones only, with some absent. V, J and clone size derive from that table, while D and trimming were established from the DNA sequence. The sample carries about 210,000 clones, approximately 82% recorded once. The germline CDR1 and CDR2 sequences are SGHNT and YENEEA. V was trimmed by 4 bases and J by 4 bases, leaving 6 bases between them. This CDR3 comprises 12 residues. Material for sequencing was peripheral blood. The sequence derives from a woman in her forties or fifties with acute or convalescent COVID-19. The J gene is TRBJ2-3, the V gene TRBV11-3, with D possibly being TRBD2 (5 bases). The CDR3 DNA sequence: TGTGCCAGCAGCTCAGCGGCAGATACGCAGTATTTT. Protein product: CASSSAADTQYF.